Sequencing of this T cell receptor beta chain was carried out in a study of blood T cell repertoires in COVID-19. Libraries were prepared by immunoSEQ multiplex PCR; TCRdb keeps only in-frame clonotypes and omits some of them. The data contain about 89,000 clones, 78% of them singletons. V lost 1 base, J lost 3 bases, and 5 bases stayed unmatched. CDR3 size: 16 residues. CDR1 and CDR2 (germline): SGDLS, YYNGEE. This receptor was taken from a man between 65 and 85 years old with COVID-19, enrolled during active disease. Sequencing was done on a sample of peripheral blood. The V call is TRBV9, the J call TRBJ2-5, with 11 bases that match TRBD2. The CDR3 bases are TGTGCCAGCAGCGTAAGGCCTAGCGGGGGGAAAGAGACCCAGTACTTC. Protein product: CASSVRPSGGKETQYF. The whole variable domain, remainder taken from reference TRBV9 and TRBJ2-5, is DSGVTQTPKHLITATGQRVTLRCSPRSGDLSVYWYQQSLDQGLQFLIQYYNGEERAKGNILERFSAQQFPDLHSELNLSSLELGDSALYFCASSVRPSGGKETQYFGPGTRLLVL.